These 9 T cell receptor beta chains came from one sample sequenced in a study of T cell responses to AZD1222 COVID-19 vaccine. Profiled with immunoSEQ multiplex PCR; TCRdb holds only in-frame clones, not every one. This table holds more than 110,000 clones, less than 95% found once. The specimen comprised peripheral blood, sampled on day 0 of AZD1222 vaccination. The source is an adult in good health.

The chain combines TRBV2 with TRBJ2-1; tentatively, D is TRBD2 (6 bases). CDR3 length: 15 amino acids. The germline CDR1 and CDR2 sequences are SNHLY and FYNNEI. V lost 7 bases to trimming and J lost 5 bases, with 18 bases between them. The CDR3 DNA sequence: TGTGCCAGCACCACACAAACAACTAGCCACAATGAGCAGTTCTTC. This encodes CASTTQTTSHNEQFF. Complete variable domain (other parts from reference TRBV2 and TRBJ2-1): EPEVTQTPSHQVTQMGQEVILRCVPISNHLYFYWYRQILGQKVEFLVSFYNNEISEKSEIFDDQFSVERPDGSNFTLKIRSTKLEDSAMYFCASTTQTTSHNEQFFGPGTRLTVL.

This clone was found a few times. CDR3 residues: CASSDRATDTQYF. The DNA of the CDR3 is TGTGCCAGCAGCGATAGAGCGACAGATACGCAGTATTTT. V and J are TRBV13 and TRBJ2-3; D is undetermined. This CDR3 region has 13 residues. Trimming took 5 bases from V and 3 from J, leaving 9 bases between them. Germline CDR1 PRHDT, CDR2 FYEKMQ (reference sequence).

This rearrangement joins TRBV30 to TRBJ1-2; maybe TRBD1 (5 bases). This CDR3 contains 14 residues. Germline CDR1 and CDR2: GTSNPN and SVGIG (reference sequence). V dropped 7 bases and J dropped 5 bases, with 20 bases sitting between them. CDR3 sequence: CASRHGGLGYGYTF. CDR3 in DNA: TGTGCCTCCAGACATGGGGGTTTAGGGTATGGCTACACCTTC.

This rearrangement joins TRBV29-1 to TRBJ1-1, with D tentatively TRBD1 (5 bases). Germline values: CDR1 SQVTM, CDR2 ANQGSEA. Deletions cut 4 bases from V and 4 bases from J, with 28 bases between. The CDR3 totals 18 residues. CDR3 nucleotide sequence: TGCAGCGTTGCCGGGGGACTCAGGACGGCGCCTGGATCCACTGAAGCTTTCTTT. As protein: CSVAGGLRTAPGSTEAFF.

In DNA form, the CDR3 reads TGTGCCAGTACTGAAGGGCTTGGATGGTCCGGGGGGGAGACCCAGTACTTC. Protein: CASTEGLGWSGGETQYF. V usage is TRBV19 and J usage is TRBJ2-5, with TRBD2 matching over 7 bases. The length of the CDR3 is 17 residues. The junction had 19 bases not matched to a gene; V was cut back by 7 bases and J by 5 bases. Germline values: CDR1 LNHDA, CDR2 SQIVND (reference sequence).

The rearrangement joins TRBV14 to TRBJ2-7, with 13 bases that match TRBD2. Germline V CDR1 and CDR2: SGHDN, FVKESK. Trimming removed 1 base from V and 2 bases from J; junction bases left unmatched: 5. This CDR3 has 17 residues. CDR3 bases: TGTGCCAGCAGCCAAGTTCCGGGACTAGCGGGGCCCTACGAGCAGTACTTC. Translating it yields CASSQVPGLAGPYEQYF.

The chain is built from TRBV9 and TRBJ2-5; 7 bases agree with TRBD2. V shed 0 bases, J shed 1 base, and the junction held 3 bases outside the gene matches. The CDR3 has 15 amino acids. The germline CDR1 and CDR2 sequences are SGDLS and YYNGEE. The CDR3 DNA is TGTGCCAGCAGCGTAGCTACGGGGGGCCAAGAGACCCAGTACTTC. Residues: CASSVATGGQETQYF.

This clone was seen a handful of times. The chain carries TRBV18 and TRBJ2-5; D is perhaps TRBD2 (6 bases). This CDR3 has 16 residues. Germline V lookup: CDR1 KGHSH, CDR2 LQKENI. V was clipped by 3 bases and J by 1 base, with 15 bases between them. The CDR3 loop is CASSPDGSGLQETQYF. DNA of the CDR3: TGTGCCAGCTCACCGGATGGTAGCGGTCTCCAAGAGACCCAGTACTTC.

This chain uses TRBV6-4 with TRBJ2-2; 10 nucleotides align to TRBD2. Trimming took 7 bases from V and 4 from J; bases not matched to a gene: 6. There are 15 residues in the CDR3. Germline-derived CDR1 and CDR2 are MRHNA and SNTAGT. Written as DNA, the CDR3 is TGTGCCAGCAAGTTAACTAGCGGGACCACCGGGGAGCTGTTTTTT. The encoded protein is CASKLTSGTTGELFF.